A selection of T cell receptor beta chains follows, all from one sample in a study of shared clonotypes between healthy human individuals. This table comes from immunoSEQ multiplex PCR, and its TCRdb copy is limited to in-frame clones, with some not included. The data contain some 2,500,000 clones, 93% of them singletons. The sequenced material came from naive CD4+ T cells from PBMCs. The receptors shown here come from a man aged 18 to 29 in good health. Some clones in this sample may be carry-over from other donors' samples. The CDR3 runs from the conserved cysteine through the conserved F or W. Fields, in order: clone size, D gene, V gene, J gene, CDR3 DNA, CDR3 protein. The D gene is left open where the match is weak. Clone sizes are given selectively: once, few, many, or a class where the clone is expanded.

>NA|NA|TRBV30|TRBJ1-4
TGTGCCTGGAATAAAAGGACAGCCAATGAAAAACTGTTTTTT
CAWNKRTANEKLFF
>NA|NA|TRBV5-1|TRBJ2-5
TGCGCCAGCAGCTTTAGTCCTCCGGAGACCCAGTACTTC
CASSFSPPETQYF
>NA|NA|TRBV5-5|TRBJ1-1
TGTGCCAGCAGCGCGGGGATTATGAACACTGAAGCTTTCTTT
CASSAGIMNTEAFF
>NA|NA|TRBV21-1|TRBJ1-1
TGTGCCAGCAGCAAAAGGAAAGCCATGAACACTGAAGCTTTCTTT
CASSKRKAMNTEAFF
>NA|NA|TRBV19|TRBJ2-3
TGTGCCAGCCAACAGGGAGATACGCAGTATTTT
CASQQGDTQYF
>NA|TRBD1|TRBV7-9|TRBJ2-1
TGTGCCAGCAGCCCCAGGGGGTCGTCTTACAATGAGCAGTTCTTC
CASSPRGSSYNEQFF
>NA|TRBD2|TRBV2|TRBJ2-5
TGTGCCAGCAGTGAGGGACTAGCGGGAGGCCAAGAGACCCAGTACTTC
CASSEGLAGGQETQYF
>NA|NA|TRBV4-1|TRBJ2-3
TGCGCCAGCGAGCAATGGGCTGGCTTTAGGACAGATACGCAGTATTTT
CASEQWAGFRTDTQYF
>NA|NA|TRBV7-2|TRBJ2-3
TGTGCCAGCAGCTTTGGTGCAGATACGCAGTATTTT
CASSFGADTQYF
>NA|NA|TRBV7-6|TRBJ2-3
TGTGCCAGCAGTATTATGGAGAATCCCACAGATACGCAGTATTTT
CASSIMENPTDTQYF
>NA|NA|TRBV19|TRBJ1-1
TGTGCCAGTAGAAGGGGGACGGTGAACACTGAAGCTTTCTTT
CASRRGTVNTEAFF
>NA|NA|TRBV19|TRBJ1-2
TGTGCCAGTAGTATAGGAACAGAGCCGCACTATGGCTACACCTTC
CASSIGTEPHYGYTF
>NA|TRBD2|TRBV5-1|TRBJ2-5
TGCGCCAGCAGCCTGATCCCCGGGACTAGCGGGAGCCGAGAGACCCAGTACTTC
CASSLIPGTSGSRETQYF
>NA|TRBD1|TRBV7-3|TRBJ2-1
TGTGCCAGCAGCTCAACCGGGACAGCCTACAATGAGCAGTTCTTC
CASSSTGTAYNEQFF
>few|NA|TRBV30|TRBJ1-5
TGTGCCTGGAGTGTACAGCTGGGGGAACAGCCCCAGCATTTT
CAWSVQLGEQPQHF
>NA|TRBD2|TRBV14|TRBJ2-5
TGTGCCAGCAGCACCCGGACTAGCGGGGATCTTCAAGAGACCCAGTACTTC
CASSTRTSGDLQETQYF
>NA|NA|TRBV28|TRBJ1-3
TGTGCCAGCAGTGTCCGTCGGCTTGGGAACTCTGGAAACACCATATATTTT
CASSVRRLGNSGNTIYF
>NA|NA|TRBV19|TRBJ1-4
TGTGCCAGTAGCGGACGGCCGGAGGCAACTAATGAAAAACTGTTTTTT
CASSGRPEATNEKLFF
>once|TRBD1|TRBV7-8|TRBJ2-2
TGTGCCAGCAGCTTACCAGCCCGGGACAGCCTTTCCGCGAACACCGGGGAGCTGTTTTTT
CASSLPARDSLSANTGELFF
>NA|TRBD1|TRBV28|TRBJ2-2
TGTGCCAGCAGTTTAAGGACAGGGATTACCGGGGAGCTGTTTTTT
CASSLRTGITGELFF
>NA|NA|TRBV6-1|TRBJ2-3
TGTGCCAGCAGGGCGAACAGGGTCGCCACAGATACGCAGTATTTT
CASRANRVATDTQYF
>NA|TRBD1|TRBV11-2|TRBJ2-3
TGTGCCAGCAGCCTCGGACAGGGTAGCACAGATACGCAGTATTTT
CASSLGQGSTDTQYF
>NA|TRBD1|TRBV6-5|TRBJ2-7
TGTGCCAGCAGCAACAGGGGTTACGAGCAGTACTTC
CASSNRGYEQYF
>NA|NA|TRBV2|TRBJ1-5
TGTGCCAGCAGTGGGGAGGGAGGGCAGCCCCAGCATTTT
CASSGEGGQPQHF
>NA|NA|TRBV5-1|TRBJ1-3
TGCGCCAGCAGCTTGGCAGGGGTGGGAAACACCATATATTTT
CASSLAGVGNTIYF
>NA|TRBD1|TRBV9|TRBJ2-1
TGTGCCAGCAGCGATATGGGACAGGGCTTCTACAATGAGCAGTTCTTC
CASSDMGQGFYNEQFF
>few|TRBD2|TRBV30|TRBJ2-1
TGTGCCTGGAGTTTAACCGGGACTAGCGGCTACAATGAGCAGTTCTTC
CAWSLTGTSGYNEQFF
>NA|TRBD2|TRBV5-1|TRBJ2-1
TGCGCCAGCAGCTTCCGTCTTAATCCGACTAGCGGGAGAAATGAGCAGTTCTTC
CASSFRLNPTSGRNEQFF
>NA|NA|TRBV28|TRBJ1-1
TGTGCCAGCAGTCCGTTACAGGGCTGGAACACTGAAGCTTTCTTT
CASSPLQGWNTEAFF
>once|TRBD1|TRBV5-6|TRBJ1-2
TGTGCCAGCAGCACTGACAGGGGTCGCGATGGCTACACCTTC
CASSTDRGRDGYTF
>few|TRBD1|TRBV5-6|TRBJ2-3
TGTGCCAGCAGCCAGGGACAGGGACACACAGATACGCAGTATTTT
CASSQGQGHTDTQYF
>NA|NA|TRBV28|TRBJ1-1
TGTGCCAGCAGTTGGGGCTCGAACACTGAAGCTTTCTTT
CASSWGSNTEAFF
>NA|NA|TRBV19|TRBJ1-1
TGTGCCAGTAGTACACCGGGAGTCTCTTTTGAAGCTTTCTTT
CASSTPGVSFEAFF